This TCR beta chain was identified in a study of T-cell memory formation after mild COVID-19. TCRdb itself ran the 5' RACE reads through MiXCR, one entry per CDR3 protein. The sample includes around 190,000 distinct CDR3 sequences, roughly 18% seen only once; the top ten take roughly 3.9%. The germline V gene has CDR1 MNHEY and CDR2 SVGAGI. Trimming removed 0 bases at V and 12 bases at J, with 11 bases between. This CDR3 comprises 13 residues. Input material: PBMCs or a T cell subset sorted from them (not recorded which). V and J are TRBV6-5 and TRBJ1-4; no clear D gene. The TCR comes from a man aged 18 to 30 who had mild COVID-19 (a few samples of this study predate the infection). Cell type and time point are not known. CDR3 loop: CASSYSRARQLFF. CDR3 DNA sequence: TGTGCCAGCAGTTACTCTAGGGCCCGACAACTGTTTTTT.